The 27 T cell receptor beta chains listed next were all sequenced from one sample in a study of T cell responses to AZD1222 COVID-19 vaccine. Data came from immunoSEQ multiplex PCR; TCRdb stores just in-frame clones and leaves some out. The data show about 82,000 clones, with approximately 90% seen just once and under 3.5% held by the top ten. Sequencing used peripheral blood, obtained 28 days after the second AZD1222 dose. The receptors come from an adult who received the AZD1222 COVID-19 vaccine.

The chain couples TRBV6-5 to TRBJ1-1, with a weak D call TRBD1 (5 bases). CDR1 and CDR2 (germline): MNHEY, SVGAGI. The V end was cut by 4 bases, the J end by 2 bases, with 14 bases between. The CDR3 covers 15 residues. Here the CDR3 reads CASSFQGRPNTEAFF. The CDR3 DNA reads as TGTGCCAGCAGTTTTCAGGGACGGCCCAACACTGAAGCTTTCTTT.

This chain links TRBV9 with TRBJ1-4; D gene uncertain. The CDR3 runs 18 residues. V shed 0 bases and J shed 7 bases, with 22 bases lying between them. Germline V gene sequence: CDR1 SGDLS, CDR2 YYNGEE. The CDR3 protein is CASSVGPPYGVVGEKLFF. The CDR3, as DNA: TGTGCCAGCAGCGTAGGCCCACCCTACGGGGTCGTGGGTGAAAAACTGTTTTTT.

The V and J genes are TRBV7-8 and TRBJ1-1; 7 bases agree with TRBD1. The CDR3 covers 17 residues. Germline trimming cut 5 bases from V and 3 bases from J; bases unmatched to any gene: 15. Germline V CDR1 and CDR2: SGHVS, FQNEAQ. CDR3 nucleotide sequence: TGTGCCAGCAGCCTAAGGGCAATACAGGGGTCGGACACTGAAGCTTTCTTT. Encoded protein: CASSLRAIQGSDTEAFF.

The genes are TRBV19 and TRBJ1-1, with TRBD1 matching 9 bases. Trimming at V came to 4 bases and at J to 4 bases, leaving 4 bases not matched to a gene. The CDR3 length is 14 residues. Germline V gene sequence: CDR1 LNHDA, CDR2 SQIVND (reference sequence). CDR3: CASSRRTGATEAFF. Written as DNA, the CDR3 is TGTGCCAGTAGTAGACGGACAGGGGCCACTGAAGCTTTCTTT.

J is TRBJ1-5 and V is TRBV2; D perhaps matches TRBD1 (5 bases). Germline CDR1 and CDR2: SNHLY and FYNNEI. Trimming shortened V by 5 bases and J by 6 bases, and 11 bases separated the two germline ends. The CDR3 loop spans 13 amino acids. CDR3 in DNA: TGTGCCAGCAGTATATCACAGGTTCAGCCCCAGCATTTT. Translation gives CASSISQVQPQHF.

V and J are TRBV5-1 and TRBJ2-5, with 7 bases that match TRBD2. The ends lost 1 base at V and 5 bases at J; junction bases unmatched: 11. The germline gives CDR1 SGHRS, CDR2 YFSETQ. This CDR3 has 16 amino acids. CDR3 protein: CASSLSSGAIGETQYF. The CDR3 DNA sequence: TGCGCCAGCAGCTTGTCCAGCGGGGCTATCGGGGAGACCCAGTACTTC.

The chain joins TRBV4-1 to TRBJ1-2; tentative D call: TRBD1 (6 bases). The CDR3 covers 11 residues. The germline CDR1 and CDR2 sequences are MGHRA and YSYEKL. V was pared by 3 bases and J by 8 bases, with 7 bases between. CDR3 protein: CASSQTGGYTF. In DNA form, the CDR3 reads TGCGCCAGCAGCCAGACAGGCGGCTACACCTTC.

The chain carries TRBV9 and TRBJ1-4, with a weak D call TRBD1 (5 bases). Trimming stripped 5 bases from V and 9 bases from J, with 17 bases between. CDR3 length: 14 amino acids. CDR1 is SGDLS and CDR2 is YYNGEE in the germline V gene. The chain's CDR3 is CASSPNTDSQKLFF. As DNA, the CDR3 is TGTGCCAGCAGTCCCAACACAGACAGCCAAAAACTGTTTTTT. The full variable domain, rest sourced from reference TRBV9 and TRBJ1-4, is DSGVTQTPKHLITATGQRVTLRCSPRSGDLSVYWYQQSLDQGLQFLIQYYNGEERAKGNILERFSAQQFPDLHSELNLSSLELGDSALYFCASSPNTDSQKLFFGSGTQLSVL.

This CDR3 is CASSLAWRGVQETQYF. The CDR3 coding sequence is TGTGCCAGCAGCTTGGCCTGGCGGGGGGTCCAAGAGACCCAGTACTTC. The rearrangement links TRBV5-6 to TRBJ2-5, with 8 nucleotides matching TRBD2. This CDR3 has 16 amino acids. The trim removed 0 bases at V and 1 base at J, leaving 5 bases unmatched. Per germline, CDR1 SGHDT and CDR2 YYEEEE.

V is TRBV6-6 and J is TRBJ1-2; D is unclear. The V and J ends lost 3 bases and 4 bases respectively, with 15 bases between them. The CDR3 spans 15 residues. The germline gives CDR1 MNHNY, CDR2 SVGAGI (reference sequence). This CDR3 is CASSYSHSSGYGYTF. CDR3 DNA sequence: TGTGCCAGCAGTTATAGTCACAGCTCAGGCTATGGCTACACCTTC.

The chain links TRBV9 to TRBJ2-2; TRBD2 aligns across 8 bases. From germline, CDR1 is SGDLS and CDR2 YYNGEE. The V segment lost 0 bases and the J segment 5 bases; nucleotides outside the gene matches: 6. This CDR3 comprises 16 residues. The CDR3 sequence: CASSVGGSGVTGELFF. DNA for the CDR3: TGTGCCAGCAGCGTAGGAGGTAGCGGGGTGACCGGGGAGCTGTTTTTT.

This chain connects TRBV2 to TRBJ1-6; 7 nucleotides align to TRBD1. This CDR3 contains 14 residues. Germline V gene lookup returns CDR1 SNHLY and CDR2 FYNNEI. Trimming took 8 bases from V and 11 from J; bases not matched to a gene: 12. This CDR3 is CASRSGQAGPPLHF. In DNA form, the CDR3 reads TGTGCCAGCCGTTCTGGACAGGCCGGGCCACCCCTCCACTTT. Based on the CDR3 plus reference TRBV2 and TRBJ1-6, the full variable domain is EPEVTQTPSHQVTQMGQEVILRCVPISNHLYFYWYRQILGQKVEFLVSFYNNEISEKSEIFDDQFSVERPDGSNFTLKIRSTKLEDSAMYFCASRSGQAGPPLHFGNGTRLTVT.

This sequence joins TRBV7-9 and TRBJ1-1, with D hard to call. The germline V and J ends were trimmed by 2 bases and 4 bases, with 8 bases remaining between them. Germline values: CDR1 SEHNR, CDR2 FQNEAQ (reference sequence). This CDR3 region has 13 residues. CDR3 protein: CASSLSSSTEAFF. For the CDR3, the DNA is TGTGCCAGCAGCTTAAGCAGCTCCACTGAAGCTTTCTTT.

The CDR3 protein is CASSQLRDGEKLFF. CDR3 DNA: TGCGCCAGCAGCCAACTCAGGGATGGTGAAAAACTGTTTTTT. The chain links TRBV4-1 to TRBJ1-4; possibly TRBD1 for D (5 bases). CDR3 length: 14 amino acids. The germline CDR1 and CDR2 sequences are MGHRA and YSYEKL. Between the trimmed V and J ends, which lost 2 bases and 7 bases, there was a span of 11 bases.

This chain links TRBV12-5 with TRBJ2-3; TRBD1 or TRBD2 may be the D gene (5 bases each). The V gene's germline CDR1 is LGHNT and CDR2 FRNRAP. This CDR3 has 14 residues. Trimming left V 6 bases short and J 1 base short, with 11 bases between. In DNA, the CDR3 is TGTGCTAGTGGGTTCAGGGAGCGCACAGATACGCAGTATTTT. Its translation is CASGFRERTDTQYF.

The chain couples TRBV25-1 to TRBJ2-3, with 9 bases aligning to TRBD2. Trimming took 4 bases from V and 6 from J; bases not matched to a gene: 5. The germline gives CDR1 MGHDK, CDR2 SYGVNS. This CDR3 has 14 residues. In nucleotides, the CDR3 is TGTGCCAGCAGTGTTCAGCGGGGGGCGGATACGCAGTATTTT. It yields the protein CASSVQRGADTQYF.

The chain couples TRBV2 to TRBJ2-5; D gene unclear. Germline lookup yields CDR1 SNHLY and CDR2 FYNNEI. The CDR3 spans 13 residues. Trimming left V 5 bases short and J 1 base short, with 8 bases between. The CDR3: CASSNVGQETQYF. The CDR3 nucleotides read TGTGCCAGCAGTAATGTCGGCCAAGAGACCCAGTACTTC. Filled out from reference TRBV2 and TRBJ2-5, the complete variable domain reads EPEVTQTPSHQVTQMGQEVILRCVPISNHLYFYWYRQILGQKVEFLVSFYNNEISEKSEIFDDQFSVERPDGSNFTLKIRSTKLEDSAMYFCASSNVGQETQYFGPGTRLLVL.

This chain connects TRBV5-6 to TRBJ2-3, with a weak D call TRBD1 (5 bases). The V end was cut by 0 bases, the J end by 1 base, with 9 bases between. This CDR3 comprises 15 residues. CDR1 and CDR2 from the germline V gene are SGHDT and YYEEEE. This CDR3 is CASSLGQGGTDTQYF. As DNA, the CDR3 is TGTGCCAGCAGCTTGGGCCAGGGTGGCACAGATACGCAGTATTTT. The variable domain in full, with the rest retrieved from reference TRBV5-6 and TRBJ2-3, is DAGVTQSPTHLIKTRGQQVTLRCSPKSGHDTVSWYQQALGQGPQFIFQYYEEEERQRGNFPDRFSGHQFPNYSSELNVNALLLGDSALYLCASSLGQGGTDTQYFGPGTRLTVL.

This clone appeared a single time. CDR3 region: CASSYSYRVIKDTIYF. As DNA, the CDR3 is TGTGCCAGCAGTTACTCGTACAGGGTCATTAAGGACACCATATATTTT. This chain uses TRBV6-5 with TRBJ1-3; weak D call: TRBD1 (6 bases). This CDR3 is 16 amino acids long. CDR1 MNHEY and CDR2 SVGAGI come from the germline V gene. V was pared by 0 bases and J by 8 bases, with 17 bases between.

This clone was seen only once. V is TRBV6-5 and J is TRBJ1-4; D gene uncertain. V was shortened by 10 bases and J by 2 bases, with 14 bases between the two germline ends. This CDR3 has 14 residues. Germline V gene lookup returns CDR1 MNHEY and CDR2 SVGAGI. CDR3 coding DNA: TGTGCCACCGGACCGGACCCGACTAATGAAAAACTGTTTTTT. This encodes CATGPDPTNEKLFF.

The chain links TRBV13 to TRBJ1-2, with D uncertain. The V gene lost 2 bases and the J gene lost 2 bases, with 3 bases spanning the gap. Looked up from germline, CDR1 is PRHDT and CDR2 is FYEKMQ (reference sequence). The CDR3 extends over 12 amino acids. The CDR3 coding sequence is TGTGCCAGCAGCTTAAAAAACTATGGCTACACCTTC. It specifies CASSLKNYGYTF.

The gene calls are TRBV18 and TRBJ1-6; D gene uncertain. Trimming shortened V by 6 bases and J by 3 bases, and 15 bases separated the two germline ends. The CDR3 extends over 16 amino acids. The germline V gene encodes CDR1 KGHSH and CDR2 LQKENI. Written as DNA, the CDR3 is TGTGCCAGCTCGCCCATAAAGGCACGCTATAATTCACCCCTCCACTTT. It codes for CASSPIKARYNSPLHF.

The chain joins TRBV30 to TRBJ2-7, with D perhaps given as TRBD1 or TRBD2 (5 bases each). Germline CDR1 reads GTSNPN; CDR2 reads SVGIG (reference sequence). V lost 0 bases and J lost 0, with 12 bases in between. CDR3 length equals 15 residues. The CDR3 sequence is CAWSVGTDSSYEQYF. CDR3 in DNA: TGTGCCTGGAGTGTAGGGACCGATAGCTCCTACGAGCAGTACTTC.

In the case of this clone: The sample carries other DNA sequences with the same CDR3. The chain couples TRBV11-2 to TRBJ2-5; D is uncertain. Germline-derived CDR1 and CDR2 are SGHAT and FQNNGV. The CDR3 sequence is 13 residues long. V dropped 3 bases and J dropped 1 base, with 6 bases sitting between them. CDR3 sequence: CASSFGSQETQYF. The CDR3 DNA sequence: TGTGCCAGCAGCTTTGGCAGCCAAGAGACCCAGTACTTC.

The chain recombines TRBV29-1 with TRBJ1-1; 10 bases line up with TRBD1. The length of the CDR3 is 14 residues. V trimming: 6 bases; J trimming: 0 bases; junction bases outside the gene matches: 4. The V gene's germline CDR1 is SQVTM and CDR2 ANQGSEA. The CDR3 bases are TGCAGCGTGACAGGGGGCAGGATGAACACTGAAGCTTTCTTT. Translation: CSVTGGRMNTEAFF.

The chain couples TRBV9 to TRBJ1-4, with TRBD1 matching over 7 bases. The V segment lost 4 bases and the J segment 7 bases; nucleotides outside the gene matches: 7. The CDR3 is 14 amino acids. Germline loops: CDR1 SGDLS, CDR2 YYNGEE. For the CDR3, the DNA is TGTGCCAGCAGCCTAGGACAGGAGAGTGAAAAACTGTTTTTT. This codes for CASSLGQESEKLFF.

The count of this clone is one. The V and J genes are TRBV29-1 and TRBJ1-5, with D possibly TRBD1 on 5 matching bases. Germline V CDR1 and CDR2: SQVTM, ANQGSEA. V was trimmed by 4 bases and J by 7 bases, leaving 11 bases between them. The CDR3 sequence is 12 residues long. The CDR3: CSVASWDQPQHF. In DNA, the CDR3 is TGCAGCGTTGCTTCTTGGGACCAGCCCCAGCATTTT.